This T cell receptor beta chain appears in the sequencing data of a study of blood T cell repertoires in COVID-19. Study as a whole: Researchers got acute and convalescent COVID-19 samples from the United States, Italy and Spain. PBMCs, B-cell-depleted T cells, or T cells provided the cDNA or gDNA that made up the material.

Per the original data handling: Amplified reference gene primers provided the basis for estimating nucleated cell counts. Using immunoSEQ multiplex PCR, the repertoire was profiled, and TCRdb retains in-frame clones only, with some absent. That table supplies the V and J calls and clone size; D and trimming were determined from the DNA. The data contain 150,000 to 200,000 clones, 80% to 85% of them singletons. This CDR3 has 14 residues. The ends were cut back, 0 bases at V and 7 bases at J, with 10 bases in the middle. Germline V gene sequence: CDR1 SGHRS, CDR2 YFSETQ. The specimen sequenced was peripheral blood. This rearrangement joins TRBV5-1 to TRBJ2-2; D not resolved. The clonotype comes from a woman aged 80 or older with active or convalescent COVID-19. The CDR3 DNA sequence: TGCGCCAGCAGCTTGGACACCGGCGGCGGGGAGCTGTTTTTT. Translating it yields CASSLDTGGGELFF.